What follows are 13 T cell receptor beta chains derived from one specimen sequenced in a study of blood T cell repertoires in COVID-19. Here immunoSEQ multiplex PCR was the method, and the copy in TCRdb shows in-frame clones only, minus some. The table records 37,000 or so clones, about 88% of them present only once. The sample comprised peripheral blood. These receptors were taken from a man in his sixties with active COVID-19.

J is TRBJ2-7 and V is TRBV6-4; 10 bases align to TRBD1. In germline, CDR1 is MRHNA, CDR2 SNTAGT. With 3 bases clipped from V and 4 bases from J, the junction kept 6 bases outside the gene matches. The CDR3 has 15 amino acids. This CDR3 is CASSDERDRGYEQYF. The CDR3 DNA follows: TGTGCCAGCAGTGATGAAAGGGACAGGGGATACGAGCAGTACTTC.

The CDR3 is CASSPTSGADTQYF. The CDR3 nucleotides read TGCGCCAGCAGCCCGACTAGCGGAGCAGATACGCAGTATTTT. V and J are TRBV4-1 and TRBJ2-3; 9 nucleotides line up with TRBD2. The CDR3 has 14 amino acids. Looked up from germline, CDR1 is MGHRA and CDR2 is YSYEKL. The V gene end was trimmed by 4 bases and the J gene end by 4 bases; junction bases not matched to a gene: 3.

The chain combines TRBV30 with TRBJ2-7; 8 bases are a match to TRBD1. CDR1 is GTSNPN and CDR2 is SVGIG in the germline V gene (reference sequence). This CDR3 contains 16 residues. V was pared by 5 bases and J by 3 bases, with 15 bases of the junction left unmatched. CDR3 DNA: TGTGCCTGGTGGGACAGGACGGGGTCACTAGGCTACGAGCAGTACTTC. Translation gives CAWWDRTGSLGYEQYF.

The chain uses TRBV6-5 and TRBJ1-2, with TRBD1 as a possible D gene (6 bases). V dropped 6 bases and J dropped 3 bases, with 11 bases sitting between them. The CDR3 has 13 amino acids. Germline V gene sequence: CDR1 MNHEY, CDR2 SVGAGI. This chain's CDR3 is CASRTGQYYGYTF. The CDR3, as DNA: TGTGCCAGCAGGACCGGACAGTACTATGGCTACACCTTC.

A remark on this clone: Germline and junction disagree at one end, which may indicate a read error. The chain recombines TRBV28 with TRBJ2-7; possibly TRBD1 for D (5 bases). Germline loops: CDR1 MDHEN, CDR2 SYDVKM. This CDR3 spans 13 amino acids. The CDR3 loop is CATSDSLSYEQYF. The CDR3 DNA follows: TGTGCCACCAGTGACAGTCTCTCCTACGAGCAGTACTTC.

The CDR3 coding sequence is TGTGCCAGCAGCTTGGGGACTAGCTGGCTAGGTGACGAGACCCAGTACTTC. Encoded protein: CASSLGTSWLGDETQYF. The chain is built from TRBV5-4 and TRBJ2-5; 8 bases match TRBD2. V dropped 0 bases and J dropped 5; count of bases not matched to a gene: 12. Germline V gives CDR1 SGHNT, CDR2 YYREEE (reference sequence). The CDR3 consists of 17 residues.

This clone was seen more than once but under ten times. This chain joins TRBV30 and TRBJ2-1; the match to TRBD2 covers 11 bases. The junction had 11 bases not matched to a gene; V was cut back by 5 bases and J by 8 bases. From germline, CDR1 is GTSNPN and CDR2 SVGIG (reference sequence). The CDR3 is 15 residues long. CDR3: CAWVHLAGGPDEQFF. In DNA, the CDR3 is TGTGCCTGGGTTCATTTAGCGGGAGGGCCAGATGAGCAGTTCTTC.

The chain combines TRBV9 with TRBJ2-3; 8 bases agree with TRBD2. The trim removed 4 bases at V and 5 bases at J, leaving 3 bases unmatched. Per germline, CDR1 SGDLS and CDR2 YYNGEE. This CDR3 region has 13 residues. The CDR3 DNA follows: TGTGCCAGCAGCCCAACTAGCGGAGATACGCAGTATTTT. Protein product: CASSPTSGDTQYF. Based on the CDR3 plus reference TRBV9 and TRBJ2-3, the full variable domain is DSGVTQTPKHLITATGQRVTLRCSPRSGDLSVYWYQQSLDQGLQFLIQYYNGEERAKGNILERFSAQQFPDLHSELNLSSLELGDSALYFCASSPTSGDTQYFGPGTRLTVL.

The chain joins TRBV10-3 to TRBJ2-5; possibly TRBD1 for D (6 bases). CDR3 size: 13 residues. Germline CDR1 is ENHRY and CDR2 is SYGVKD. Between the trimmed V and J ends, which lost 9 bases and 1 base, there was a span of 12 bases. This chain's CDR3 is CAINRDTQETQYF. Written as DNA, the CDR3 is TGTGCCATTAACCGGGACACCCAAGAGACCCAGTACTTC.

The chain joins TRBV10-3 to TRBJ2-3, with TRBD2 identical over 10 bases. Germline lookup yields CDR1 ENHRY and CDR2 SYGVKD. Trimming at V came to 3 bases and at J to 0 bases, leaving 12 bases not matched to a gene. This CDR3 has 19 residues. The CDR3 loop is CAISEQAGGPGFSTDTQYF. For the CDR3, the DNA is TGTGCCATCAGTGAACAAGCGGGAGGGCCCGGTTTTAGCACAGATACGCAGTATTTT.

The J gene is TRBJ2-7, the V gene TRBV5-4, with 7 positions matching TRBD1. The CDR3 length is 13 residues. J lost 12 bases, V lost 0 bases, and 9 bases had no gene match. Germline CDR1 is SGHNT and CDR2 is YYREEE (reference sequence). The CDR3 coding sequence is TGTGCCAGCAGCTTGGGAGGGGGCAGTGGACTGTACTTC. Translation gives CASSLGGGSGLYF.

The rearrangement links TRBV3-1 (or the pseudogene TRBV3-2) to TRBJ2-1; D unresolved. Deletions cut 1 base from V and 0 bases from J, with 10 bases between. The CDR3 has 16 amino acids. Germline V lookup: CDR1 LGHDT, CDR2 YNNKEL (reference sequence). Written as DNA, the CDR3 is TGTGCCAGCAGCCAAGTTCTAACCCCCTCCTACAATGAGCAGTTCTTC. Residues: CASSQVLTPSYNEQFF.

V and J are TRBV9 and TRBJ2-5, with TRBD2 matching over 10 bases. The CDR3 totals 15 residues. Germline assignment: CDR1 SGDLS and CDR2 YYNGEE. Trimming at V came to 0 bases and at J to 2 bases, leaving 1 base not matched to a gene. CDR3 sequence: CASSVVSGRQETQYF. Here the CDR3 DNA reads TGTGCCAGCAGCGTAGTTAGCGGGAGGCAAGAGACCCAGTACTTC.